Shown below are 19 T cell receptor beta chains from a single sample sequenced in a study of OX40 agonist ivuxolimab in advanced cancers. The method was immunoSEQ multiplex PCR; TCRdb's version includes in-frame clones alone and lacks a portion of them. This sample carries tens of thousands of clones, about 78% of them seen once, and the ten largest clones take roughly a fifth. This specimen consisted of CD4+ or CD8+ T cells sorted from blood, obtained in a trial of the OX40 agonist ivuxolimab. All receptors come from an adult with an advanced solid tumor such as melanoma, head and neck, liver or kidney cancer.

Only a few counts were recorded for this clone. The chain has TRBV4-1 and TRBJ2-5; D may be TRBD1 (6 bases). Trimming took off 0 bases at V and 5 bases at J, with 13 bases between the two ends. CDR1 is MGHRA, CDR2 YSYEKL, per germline. CDR3 length equals 15 residues. CDR3 in amino acids: CASSQENRVWETQYF. In DNA, the CDR3 is TGCGCCAGCAGCCAAGAAAACAGGGTGTGGGAGACCCAGTACTTC.

This clone occurred once. This sequence joins TRBV28 and TRBJ2-2, with TRBD1 identical over 8 bases. The CDR3 spans 23 residues. Germline V CDR1 and CDR2: MDHEN, SYDVKM. The J segment lost 1 base and the V segment lost 3 bases, leaving 25 bases of the junction unmatched. The CDR3 loop is CASSFAHLRSIDGGQGNTGELFF. CDR3 DNA: TGTGCCAGCAGTTTTGCTCATTTACGGTCGATCGACGGTGGACAGGGGAACACCGGGGAGCTGTTTTTT.

As DNA, the CDR3 is TGTGCCACCAGCTTTACTAGGACTAGCGGAAACATTCAGTACTTC. This sequence encodes CATSFTRTSGNIQYF. The V and J genes are TRBV15 and TRBJ2-4; 10 positions agree with TRBD2. V dropped 5 bases and J dropped 6; count of bases not matched to a gene: 7. Germline loops: CDR1 LNHNV, CDR2 YYDKDF (reference sequence). This CDR3 region has 15 residues.

The V gene is TRBV5-1, the J gene TRBJ2-5; unclear D gene. Trimming pared 5 bases from V and 1 base from J, leaving 9 bases between. CDR3 length: 13 residues. Germline V gene lookup returns CDR1 SGHRS and CDR2 YFSETQ. In DNA form, the CDR3 reads TGCGCCAGCAGACGGTCAAGCCAAGAGACCCAGTACTTC. It translates to CASRRSSQETQYF.

DNA for the CDR3: TGTGCCAGCAGTTTAACTAGGACGAATGAGCAGTTCTTC. Its protein is CASSLTRTNEQFF. This chain joins TRBV28 and TRBJ2-1, with a tentative D call TRBD2 (5 bases). Per the germline V gene, CDR1 is MDHEN and CDR2 is SYDVKM. The CDR3 has 13 amino acids. V lost 2 bases and J lost 7, with 9 bases in between.

By sample share, this clone is medium-sized. The chain couples TRBV6-5 to TRBJ1-2; a possible D gene is TRBD1 (6 bases). The CDR3 is 14 amino acids. V lost 6 bases, J lost 2 bases, and 13 bases lay in between. In germline, CDR1 is MNHEY, CDR2 SVGAGI. As DNA, the CDR3 is TGTGCCAGCAGCCCCTGGGGGGCCAACTATGGCTACACCTTC. Its protein is CASSPWGANYGYTF.

To note about this clone: The identical CDR3 is also encoded by other nucleotide sequences in the sample. The rearrangement links TRBV2 to TRBJ2-2; no definite D call. This CDR3 is built from 11 residues. V was clipped by 4 bases and J by 5 bases, with 2 bases between them. Germline loops: CDR1 SNHLY, CDR2 FYNNEI. The DNA of the CDR3 is TGTGCCAGCAGTGTTACCGGGGAGCTGTTTTTT. Protein product: CASSVTGELFF.

This clone was observed many times. This rearrangement joins TRBV7-2 to TRBJ2-7; 9 nucleotides agree with TRBD2. The CDR3 is 15 amino acids. Germline V gene lookup returns CDR1 SGHTA and CDR2 FQGNSA. The V and J ends lost 4 bases and 3 bases, in that order; junction bases with no gene match: 7. CDR3 DNA sequence: TGTGCCAGCAGCTACCCTAGCGGGGCGGGCTACGAGCAGTACTTC. Translating gives CASSYPSGAGYEQYF.

V usage is TRBV11-2 and J usage is TRBJ2-1; D is ambiguous. Trimming stripped 2 bases from V and 0 bases from J, with 11 bases between. CDR1 is SGHAT, CDR2 FQNNGV, per germline. CDR3 length: 16 amino acids. Here the CDR3 DNA reads TGTGCCAGCAGCTTATTTATCCTGAGCTCCTACAATGAGCAGTTCTTC. Its protein product is CASSLFILSSYNEQFF.

The chain has TRBV2 and TRBJ1-2; 7 bases line up with TRBD1. The CDR3 runs to 15 residues. Germline V gene data show CDR1 as SNHLY and CDR2 as FYNNEI. J was trimmed by 2 bases and V by 3 bases; bases with no gene match: 6. CDR3 region: CASSDSRDSNYGYTF. CDR3 in DNA: TGTGCCAGCAGTGATTCCCGGGACAGCAACTATGGCTACACCTTC. Supplemented by reference TRBV2 and TRBJ1-2, the full variable domain reads EPEVTQTPSHQVTQMGQEVILRCVPISNHLYFYWYRQILGQKVEFLVSFYNNEISEKSEIFDDQFSVERPDGSNFTLKIRSTKLEDSAMYFCASSDSRDSNYGYTFGSGTRLTVV.

This chain links TRBV10-3 with TRBJ1-6; D uncertain. Trimming took 0 bases from V and 9 from J, leaving 3 bases between them. CDR1 ENHRY and CDR2 SYGVKD come from the germline V gene. The CDR3 runs 12 residues. CDR3 residues: CAISESGSPLHF. CDR3 DNA sequence: TGTGCCATCAGTGAGTCGGGTTCACCCCTCCACTTT.

The CDR3 nucleotides read TGTGCCAGTAGCCTCCCGGGACCTAACATGAACACTGAAGCTTTCTTT. This encodes CASSLPGPNMNTEAFF. This chain uses TRBV19 with TRBJ1-1; TRBD1 is a possible D gene (5 bases). V lost 6 bases and J 0 bases, leaving 17 bases between the germline ends. The CDR3 covers 16 residues. Germline V CDR1 and CDR2: LNHDA, SQIVND (reference sequence).

The V call is TRBV7-9, the J call TRBJ2-5, with D maybe TRBD1 (6 bases). Germline V gene sequence: CDR1 SEHNR, CDR2 FQNEAQ (reference sequence). The V gene lost 4 bases and the J gene lost 5 bases, with 17 bases spanning the gap. The CDR3 spans 15 residues. The CDR3: CASSSEQGQRETQYF. The CDR3 region has the DNA TGTGCCAGCAGCTCAGAACAGGGTCAGAGGGAGACCCAGTACTTC.

The chain combines TRBV9 with TRBJ2-5; 10 bases are a match to TRBD2. Germline lookup yields CDR1 SGDLS and CDR2 YYNGEE. The CDR3 has 17 amino acids. The V gene end was trimmed by 0 bases and the J gene end by 1 base; junction bases not matched to a gene: 6. The CDR3 sequence: CASSVGATSGPQETQYF. The CDR3 coding sequence is TGTGCCAGCAGCGTAGGGGCGACTAGCGGGCCCCAAGAGACCCAGTACTTC.

The V gene is TRBV5-6, the J gene TRBJ2-7; no reliable D call. Trimming took off 3 bases at V and 3 bases at J, with 4 bases between the two ends. CDR1 is SGHDT, CDR2 YYEEEE, per germline. The CDR3 has 11 amino acids. CDR3 DNA: TGTGCCAGCAGCTATTTCTACGAGCAGTACTTC. Amino acid sequence: CASSYFYEQYF.

CDR3 in DNA: TGTGCCAGCAGTTCCCCCGGACAGGGAAACACCGGGGAGCTGTTTTTT. Translated: CASSSPGQGNTGELFF. The chain has TRBV28 and TRBJ2-2; 8 bases are shared with TRBD1. The germline V gene encodes CDR1 MDHEN and CDR2 SYDVKM. There are 16 residues in the CDR3. The J segment lost 2 bases and the V segment lost 4 bases, leaving 6 bases of the junction unmatched.

The chain uses TRBV7-7 and TRBJ2-7; 15 positions match TRBD2. J lost 4 bases, V lost 5 bases, and 12 bases had no gene match. The CDR3 sequence is 18 residues long. Germline-derived CDR1 and CDR2 are SSHAT and FNYEAQ (reference sequence). In nucleotides, the CDR3 is TGTGCCAGCAGCCAAGAGACGGGGACTAGCGGGGGGTTGTACGAGCAGTACTTC. The encoded protein is CASSQETGTSGGLYEQYF.

The rearrangement joins TRBV9 to TRBJ2-1, with D possibly TRBD1 on 6 matching bases. V was clipped by 3 bases and J by 6 bases, with 16 bases between them. CDR3 length: 15 amino acids. CDR1 and CDR2 (germline): SGDLS, YYNGEE. The CDR3 coding sequence is TGTGCCAGCAGCGCCGGGTCCCTAGGGGGCAATGAGCAGTTCTTC. Amino acids: CASSAGSLGGNEQFF.

CDR3 DNA sequence: TGTGCCAGCAGCTTAGGGCCTTCCTCCTACAATGAGCAGTTCTTC. This codes for CASSLGPSSYNEQFF. The chain carries TRBV11-2 and TRBJ2-1, with no clear D. The CDR3 contains 15 residues. Germline V CDR1 and CDR2: SGHAT, FQNNGV. V was trimmed by 1 base and J by 0 bases, leaving 7 bases between them.